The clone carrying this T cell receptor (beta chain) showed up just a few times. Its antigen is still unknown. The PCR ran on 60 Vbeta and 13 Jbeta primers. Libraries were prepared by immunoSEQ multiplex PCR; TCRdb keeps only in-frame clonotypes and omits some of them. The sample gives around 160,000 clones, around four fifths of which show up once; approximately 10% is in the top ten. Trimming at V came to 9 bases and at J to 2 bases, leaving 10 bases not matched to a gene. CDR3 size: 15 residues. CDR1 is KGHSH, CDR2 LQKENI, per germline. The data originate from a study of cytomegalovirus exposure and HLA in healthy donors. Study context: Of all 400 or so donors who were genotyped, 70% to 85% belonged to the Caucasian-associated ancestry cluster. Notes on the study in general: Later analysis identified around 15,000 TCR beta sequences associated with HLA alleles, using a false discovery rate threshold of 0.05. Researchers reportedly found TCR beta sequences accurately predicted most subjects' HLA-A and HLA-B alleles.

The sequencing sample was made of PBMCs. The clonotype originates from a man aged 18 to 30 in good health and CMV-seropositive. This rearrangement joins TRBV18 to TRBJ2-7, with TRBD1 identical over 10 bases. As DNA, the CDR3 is TGTGCCAGTTCCTTAGGGACAGGGGACACCTACGAGCAGTACTTC. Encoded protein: CASSLGTGDTYEQYF.